Each of the 27 T cell receptor beta chains below was sequenced from the same sample in a study of early T cells in non-severe SARS-CoV-2 infection. Using its own MiXCR run on the 5' RACE reads, TCRdb lists one record per CDR3 protein. The profile shows about 31,000 distinct CDR3 sequences, roughly 6.1% of them singletons. Specimen: whole blood. These receptor sequences come from an adult who was a healthcare worker with PCR-confirmed SARS-CoV-2 infection or an uninfected control (not recorded which).

This clonotype was seen at least ten times. V usage is TRBV19 and J usage is TRBJ2-5, with 9 bases identical to TRBD2. CDR3 size: 15 residues. The germline gives CDR1 LNHDA, CDR2 SQIVND (reference sequence). V gave up 3 bases and J gave up 3 bases; unmatched junction bases: 5. The CDR3 is CASSMGTSSEETQYF. In DNA, the CDR3 is TGTGCCAGTAGTATGGGGACTAGCTCGGAAGAGACCCAGTACTTC. The complete variable domain, with remaining parts taken from reference TRBV19 and TRBJ2-5, reads DGGITQSPKYLFRKEGQNVTLSCEQNLNHDAMYWYRQDPGQGLRLIYYSQIVNDFQKGDIAEGYSVSREKKESFPLTVTSAQKNPTAFYLCASSMGTSSEETQYFGPGTRLLVL.

V and J are TRBV21-1 and TRBJ2-3; the table's D call, TRBD1, has no DNA check behind it. TRBV21-1 is given as a pseudogene. The CDR3 runs to 15 residues. The CDR3, as DNA: TGTGCCAGCCGGGGGGGCATGGTGAACGAAGATACGCAGTATTTT. It translates to CASRGGMVNEDTQYF.

This clonotype was detected many times. V gene TRBV5-4 combines with J gene TRBJ2-1; 11 bases are shared with TRBD1. Germline V gene data show CDR1 as SGHNT and CDR2 as YYREEE (reference sequence). This CDR3 is built from 14 residues. Trimming cost V 5 bases and J 8 bases; bases outside gene matches: 6. The CDR3 sequence is CASSVGTGGHEQFF. Written as DNA, the CDR3 is TGTGCCAGCAGTGTCGGGACAGGGGGACATGAGCAGTTCTTC.

This clonotype was picked up many times. The chain employs TRBV29-1 and TRBJ2-3; 12 nucleotides agree with TRBD2. The CDR3 is 14 residues long. V gave up 7 bases and J gave up 4 bases; unmatched junction bases: 6. CDR1 SQVTM and CDR2 ANQGSEA come from the germline V gene. The CDR3: CSGASGGAADTQYF. The CDR3 bases are TGCAGCGGTGCTAGCGGGGGGGCCGCAGATACGCAGTATTTT.

This clonotype was counted at least ten times. The chain employs TRBV21-1 and TRBJ2-5; no check of the table's D call, TRBD1, against the DNA was made. TRBV21-1 is classified as a pseudogene. The CDR3 sequence is 16 residues long. The CDR3 nucleotides are TGTGCCAGCAGCATAAGATACCGGGTCCTCCAAGAGACCCAGTACTTC. Its protein is CASSIRYRVLQETQYF.

This clonotype was observed a handful of times. The J gene is TRBJ2-1, the V gene TRBV11-2; the match to TRBD2 covers 8 bases. This CDR3 comprises 15 residues. V was pared by 5 bases and J by 10 bases, with 13 bases of the junction left unmatched. CDR1 and CDR2 (germline): SGHAT, FQNNGV. CDR3 sequence: CASSLIAGSRGEQFF. The CDR3 nucleotides read TGTGCCAGCAGCCTGATAGCGGGGTCAAGAGGGGAGCAGTTCTTC.

There are many counts of this clonotype. The rearrangement joins TRBV6-5 to TRBJ1-2; D not resolved. This CDR3 comprises 12 residues. Looked up from germline, CDR1 is MNHEY and CDR2 is SVGAGI. Trimming removed 5 bases at V and 8 bases at J, with 12 bases between. CDR3 sequence: CASSTPQKGYTF. The CDR3 nucleotides read TGTGCCAGCAGTACCCCCCAAAAGGGCTACACCTTC.

In this sample, this clonotype turned up many times. This rearrangement joins TRBV20-1 to TRBJ2-5, with D possibly being TRBD2 (5 bases). Germline V gene sequence: CDR1 DFQATT, CDR2 SNEGSKA (reference sequence). CDR3 length: 13 amino acids. The V and J ends lost 0 bases and 5 bases respectively, with 10 bases between them. The CDR3 loop is CSARDSPGETQYF. CDR3 DNA: TGCAGTGCTAGAGATTCCCCGGGGGAGACCCAGTACTTC.

This clonotype has just a few counts. The rearrangement links TRBV12-3 or TRBV12-4 to TRBJ2-7; tentative D call: TRBD1 (7 bases). V lost 5 bases and J lost 3, with 17 bases in between. There are 15 residues in the CDR3. For the CDR3, the DNA is TGTGCCAGCAGTCCGCATGGGGGGACAGTCTACGAGCAGTACTTC. This sequence encodes CASSPHGGTVYEQYF.

The J gene is TRBJ2-1, the V gene TRBV3-1, with 9 bases lining up with TRBD1. From germline, CDR1 is LGHDT and CDR2 YNNKEL (reference sequence). Trimming removed 5 bases from V and 6 bases from J; junction bases left unmatched: 2. CDR3 length equals 13 residues. The chain's CDR3 is CASSTGGRNEQFF. CDR3 nucleotide sequence: TGTGCCAGCAGCACAGGGGGCCGCAATGAGCAGTTCTTC.

This clonotype was seen many times. The chain is built from TRBV4-3 and TRBJ2-2; D may be TRBD2 (6 bases). Germline CDR1 LGHNA, CDR2 YSLEER. CDR3 size: 14 residues. Trimming pared 1 base from V and 5 bases from J, leaving 8 bases between. Here the CDR3 reads CASSQVGGTGELFF. The CDR3 bases are TGCGCCAGCAGCCAAGTGGGGGGAACCGGGGAGCTGTTTTTT.

This clonotype was seen at least ten times. The chain recombines TRBV27 with TRBJ1-2; tentatively, D is TRBD1 (5 bases). CDR3 length: 14 amino acids. The V gene lost 6 bases and the J gene lost 4 bases, with 15 bases spanning the gap. CDR1 and CDR2 (germline): MNHEY, SMNVEV (reference sequence). The CDR3 DNA sequence: TGTGCCAGCAGCGAGGGGAGCCTAAGCTATGGCTACACCTTC. Translating it yields CASSEGSLSYGYTF.

This clonotype was seen more than once but under ten times. This chain uses TRBV11-2 with TRBJ1-1; D is ambiguous. CDR3 length equals 15 residues. Trimming stripped 1 base from V and 3 bases from J, with 12 bases between. CDR1 SGHAT and CDR2 FQNNGV come from the germline V gene. The CDR3 sequence is CASSLGTLADTEAFF. The CDR3 DNA follows: TGTGCCAGCAGCTTAGGTACCTTGGCGGACACTGAAGCTTTCTTT.

This clonotype was seen a handful of times. This chain links TRBV18 with TRBJ1-6; no definite D call. CDR3 length: 15 residues. The germline CDR1 and CDR2 sequences are KGHSH and LQKENI. Trimming cost V 2 bases and J 10 bases, with 15 bases left between them. The CDR3 nucleotides read TGTGCCAGCTCACCATTTCCGACGACGGAGTCACCCCTCCACTTT. Its protein product is CASSPFPTTESPLHF.

This clonotype has a count of ten or more. The chain combines TRBV6-1 with TRBJ2-3; D perhaps matches TRBD2 (6 bases). Looked up from germline, CDR1 is MNHNS and CDR2 is SASEGT. With 2 bases removed from V and 6 bases from J, the gap between germline ends came to 12 bases. The CDR3 has 14 residues. The CDR3: CASSERGASDTQYF. CDR3 nucleotide sequence: TGTGCCAGCAGTGAACGCGGGGCAAGCGATACGCAGTATTTT.

This clonotype was observed at least ten times. V gene TRBV11-2 combines with J gene TRBJ1-2, with TRBD1 matching over 8 bases. V was clipped by 5 bases and J by 0 bases; unmatched bases: 20. Germline V gene data show CDR1 as SGHAT and CDR2 as FQNNGV. This CDR3 has 20 amino acids. In DNA, the CDR3 is TGTGCCAGCAGCCCATGGGAGACAGGGGCGTACTCCACCCCTAACTATGGCTACACCTTC. It is translated as CASSPWETGAYSTPNYGYTF.

This clonotype was picked up many times. CDR3 DNA: TGCAGCGTTGTAGCCCAGGGGGGAGATACGCAGTATTTT. Protein: CSVVAQGGDTQYF. J is TRBJ2-3 and V is TRBV29-1; possibly TRBD1 for D (7 bases). V gave up 4 bases and J gave up 5 bases, with 13 bases separating them. This CDR3 has 13 residues. The V gene's germline CDR1 is SQVTM and CDR2 ANQGSEA.

This clonotype was observed many times. The chain employs TRBV5-1 and TRBJ2-1, with D unresolved. The CDR3 covers 13 residues. Germline assignment: CDR1 SGHRS and CDR2 YFSETQ. V gave up 2 bases and J gave up 5 bases, with 8 bases separating them. CDR3 in DNA: TGCGCCAGCAGCTTCTATTCCCACAATGAGCAGTTCTTC. This translates into CASSFYSHNEQFF.

V and J are TRBV9 and TRBJ2-3; D unclear. The CDR3 is made up of 12 amino acids. CDR1 and CDR2 from the germline V gene are SGDLS and YYNGEE. V shed 5 bases and J shed 2 bases, with 6 bases lying between them. The CDR3 DNA reads as TGTGCCAGCAGTCGGCCCACAGATACGCAGTATTTT. This encodes CASSRPTDTQYF.

The rearrangement joins TRBV10-3 to TRBJ2-3; D ambiguous. Germline V gives CDR1 ENHRY, CDR2 SYGVKD. V was shortened by 11 bases and J by 0 bases, with 12 bases between the two germline ends. The CDR3 has 13 amino acids. CDR3 sequence: CASQLSSTDTQYF. CDR3 nucleotide sequence: TGTGCCTCCCAGCTATCTAGCACAGATACGCAGTATTTT.

This clonotype was counted only a few times. V and J are TRBV9 and TRBJ2-3; perhaps D is TRBD1 or TRBD2 (5 bases each). Between the trimmed V and J ends, which lost 0 bases and 6 bases, there was a span of 8 bases. This CDR3 region has 13 residues. Germline CDR1 SGDLS, CDR2 YYNGEE. In DNA form, the CDR3 reads TGTGCCAGCAGCGTAGACGGGACCGATACGCAGTATTTT. Translating gives CASSVDGTDTQYF.

Only a few counts were recorded for this clonotype. The chain combines TRBV29-1 with TRBJ1-2, with D perhaps matching TRBD1 (5 bases). The CDR3 loop spans 13 amino acids. Germline V CDR1 and CDR2: SQVTM, ANQGSEA. V was clipped by 3 bases and J by 0 bases, with 8 bases between them. This CDR3 is CSVDGATNYGYTF. CDR3 sequence (DNA): TGCAGCGTTGATGGGGCGACTAACTATGGCTACACCTTC.

In its sample, this clonotype was seen many times. This chain joins TRBV7-9 and TRBJ2-1; 8 bases are shared with TRBD1. This CDR3 is 15 amino acids long. CDR1 and CDR2 from the germline V gene are SEHNR and FQNEAQ (reference sequence). With V trimmed by 5 bases and J by 1 base, 4 bases remained unmatched. The CDR3 nucleotides are TGTGCCAGCAGCCGCGGACAGGGATCCTACAATGAGCAGTTCTTC. This sequence encodes CASSRGQGSYNEQFF.

This clonotype appeared many times. The chain uses TRBV4-1 and TRBJ2-3, with 9 bases that match TRBD2. Trimming removed 0 bases from V and 6 bases from J; junction bases left unmatched: 13. CDR3 size: 18 residues. Germline V CDR1 and CDR2: MGHRA, YSYEKL. Here the CDR3 reads CASSQEFAGGPEVDTQYF. As DNA, the CDR3 is TGCGCCAGCAGCCAAGAGTTTGCGGGAGGGCCTGAGGTGGATACGCAGTATTTT.

V gene TRBV28 combines with J gene TRBJ1-4; TRBD1 agrees at 7 bases. The CDR3 spans 14 residues. Germline assignment: CDR1 MDHEN and CDR2 SYDVKM. Trimming at V came to 6 bases and at J to 7 bases, leaving 8 bases not matched to a gene. The CDR3 protein is CASSHGTAPEKLFF. The CDR3 DNA sequence: TGTGCCAGCAGCCACGGGACAGCCCCTGAAAAACTGTTTTTT.

There are many counts of this clonotype. The chain carries TRBV12-3 or TRBV12-4 and TRBJ2-2; D is unclear. The CDR3 spans 15 residues. The germline V and J ends were trimmed by 6 bases and 5 bases, with 16 bases remaining between them. In nucleotides, the CDR3 is TGTGCCAGCAGGCTTGAAATTTCAAGGACCGGGGAGCTGTTTTTT. Its translation is CASRLEISRTGELFF.

This clonotype was recorded a few times. The junction departs from germline at one end; a sequencing error may be responsible. CDR3 sequence (DNA): TGTGCCATCAGTGAGTCGTTGGGAGGGACTAGTACTGGCCATTTT. It specifies CAISESLGGTSTGHF. V gene TRBV10-3 combines with J gene TRBJ2-3; 8 bases line up with TRBD2. The germline gives CDR1 ENHRY, CDR2 SYGVKD. This CDR3 is 15 amino acids long.